The present T cell receptor beta chain was sequenced within a study of beta chain features in type 1 diabetes. Expressed TCRB transcripts got sequenced, as all isolated RNA was reverse transcribed. TCRdb's table, derived via immunoSEQ multiplex PCR, lists solely in-frame clones and lacks some. The sample comprises some 270,000 clones, roughly 15% of which are singletons, and about 0.03% rests with the top ten. This clone was counted between two and nine times. The antigen remains unidentified. Findings and caveats of the study: With patients and controls alike, PCR might favor shorter templates to an equal degree. There were fewer insertions and more deletions at the VDJ junctions of type 1 diabetes patients.

Unmatched junction bases numbered 5, after V lost 5 bases and J lost 5 bases. Germline V gene lookup returns CDR1 MNHNS and CDR2 SASEGT. This CDR3 contains 14 residues. The sample consisted of naive CD4+ T cells from blood. V usage is TRBV6-1 and J usage is TRBJ2-5; TRBD2 matches at 10 bases. This receptor was identified in a woman between 40 and 55 years old in good health. CDR3 residues: CASSSGGAAETQYF. The CDR3 region has the DNA TGTGCCAGCAGTAGCGGGGGGGCCGCGGAGACCCAGTACTTC.